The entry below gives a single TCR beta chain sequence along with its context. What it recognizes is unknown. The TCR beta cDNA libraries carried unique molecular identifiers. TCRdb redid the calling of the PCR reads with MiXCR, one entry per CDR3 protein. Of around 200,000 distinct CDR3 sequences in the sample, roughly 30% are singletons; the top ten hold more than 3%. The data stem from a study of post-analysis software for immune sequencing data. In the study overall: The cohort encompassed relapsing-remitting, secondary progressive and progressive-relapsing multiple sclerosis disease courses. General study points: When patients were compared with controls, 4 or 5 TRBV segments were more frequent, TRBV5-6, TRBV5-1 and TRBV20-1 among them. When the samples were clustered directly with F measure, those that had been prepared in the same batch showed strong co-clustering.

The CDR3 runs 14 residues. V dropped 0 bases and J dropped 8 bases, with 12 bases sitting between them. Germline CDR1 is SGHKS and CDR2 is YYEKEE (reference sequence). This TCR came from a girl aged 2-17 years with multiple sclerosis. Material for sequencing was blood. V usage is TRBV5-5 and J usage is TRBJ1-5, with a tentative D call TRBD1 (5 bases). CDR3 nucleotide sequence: TGTGCCAGCAGCTTGGAAATTTGGGGGAAGCCCCAGCATTTT. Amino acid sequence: CASSLEIWGKPQHF.